This is a list of T cell receptor beta chains from one sample in a study of cytomegalovirus exposure and HLA in healthy donors. Profiled with immunoSEQ multiplex PCR; TCRdb holds only in-frame clones, not every one. The sample shows 200,000 or so clones, about 80% of them seen only once. Sequenced sample: PBMCs. The source of these receptors is a man between 40 and 49 years old in good health and CMV-seronegative. Both conserved end residues are part of each CDR3. A D gene is named only where the DNA matches it firmly. Part of the rows lack a size; the others show once, few, many or a class for expanded clones.

TRBV2	.	TRBJ1-3	.	CASSWAGGSGNTIYF	TGTGCCAGCAGTTGGGCCGGGGGCTCTGGAAACACCATATATTTT
TRBV15	.	TRBJ1-5	few	CATSSLRQPQHF	TGTGCCACCAGCAGCCTTCGGCAGCCCCAGCATTTT
TRBV19	TRBD1	TRBJ2-5	.	CASSPSGTGGSWETQYF	TGTGCCAGTAGTCCCTCCGGGACAGGGGGCTCCTGGGAGACCCAGTACTTC
TRBV7-2	TRBD1	TRBJ1-2	.	CASSRDRNYGYTF	TGTGCCAGCAGCCGGGACAGGAACTATGGCTACACCTTC
TRBV7-3	TRBD2	TRBJ2-2	.	CASSLTVVAGRDTGELFF	TGTGCCAGCAGCTTAACGGTCGTAGCGGGAAGGGACACCGGGGAGCTGTTTTTT
TRBV29-1	.	TRBJ1-1	.	CSVAGFNTEAFF	TGCAGCGTAGCAGGATTCAACACTGAAGCTTTCTTT
TRBV6-5	.	TRBJ1-2	.	CASSYSTGIDGYTF	TGTGCCAGCAGTTACTCCACAGGGATAGATGGCTACACCTTC
TRBV4-1	TRBD2	TRBJ2-7	.	CASSQDELAGTYEQYF	TGCGCCAGCAGCCAAGATGAACTAGCGGGGACCTACGAGCAGTACTTC
TRBV5-8	.	TRBJ1-1	.	CASSLEQGRKAFF	TGTGCCAGCAGCTTGGAACAGGGTAGGAAAGCTTTCTTT
TRBV29-1	.	TRBJ2-2	.	CSAKNRTGELFF	TGCAGCGCCAAAAACAGGACCGGGGAGCTGTTTTTT
TRBV28	TRBD1	TRBJ1-4	.	CASSSPQGAREKLFF	TGTGCCAGCAGTTCGCCTCAGGGGGCACGCGAAAAACTGTTTTTT
TRBV4-3	.	TRBJ2-7	once	CASSQDQARDYEQYF	TGCGCCAGCAGCCAAGATCAGGCCAGGGACTACGAGCAGTACTTC
TRBV9	.	TRBJ2-3	.	CASSVRGALTDTQYF	TGTGCCAGCAGCGTTCGGGGGGCGTTGACAGATACGCAGTATTTT
TRBV4-3	.	TRBJ1-6	.	CASSQGWQIYNSPLHF	TGCGCCAGCAGCCAAGGCTGGCAGATCTATAATTCACCCCTCCACTTT
TRBV30	.	TRBJ1-1	.	CAWTGQLGAEAFF	TGTGCCTGGACCGGACAGCTTGGGGCTGAAGCTTTCTTT
TRBV6-5	.	TRBJ1-1	once	CASSYSGRDTEAFF	TGTGCCAGCAGTTACTCGGGGCGAGACACTGAAGCTTTCTTT
TRBV6-1	.	TRBJ2-5	.	CASTSGLVLGRTQYF	TGTGCCAGCACTTCGGGTCTCGTGTTAGGTAGGACCCAGTACTTC
TRBV5-4	TRBD2	TRBJ2-7	few	CASSWWAGEAREQYF	TGTGCCAGCAGCTGGTGGGCGGGAGAAGCGAGAGAGCAGTACTTC
TRBV7-2	.	TRBJ1-1	.	CASSSGGGGSNTEAFF	TGTGCCAGCAGCTCAGGTGGGGGGGGGTCGAACACTGAAGCTTTCTTT
TRBV5-4	TRBD2	TRBJ2-3	.	CASSLNLAGGGAQYF	TGTGCCAGCAGCTTGAACTTGGCGGGGGGGGGAGCGCAGTATTTT
TRBV2	.	TRBJ2-7	.	CASSVQGPEQYF	TGTGCCAGCAGTGTGCAGGGGCCCGAGCAGTACTTC
TRBV4-1	TRBD2	TRBJ2-5	.	CASRPSGGLGTQYF	TGCGCCAGCAGACCTAGCGGAGGGCTAGGGACCCAGTACTTC
TRBV11-2	.	TRBJ1-2	few	CASSLGSGLVYGYTF	TGTGCCAGCAGCTTAGGAAGTGGCCTCGTCTATGGCTACACCTTC
TRBV6-1	.	TRBJ1-5	.	CATQGTWDQPQHF	TGTGCCACCCAAGGGACTTGGGATCAGCCCCAGCATTTT
TRBV28	.	TRBJ2-2	.	CASSSGTTTGELFF	TGTGCCAGCAGTTCCGGGACAACAACCGGGGAGCTGTTTTTT
TRBV7-2	.	TRBJ2-3	.	CASSLELAYTDTQYF	TGTGCCAGCAGCTTAGAGCTAGCATACACAGATACGCAGTATTTT